The 32 T cell receptor beta chains presented below share a single source sample, sequenced in a study of beta chain features in type 1 diabetes listed by TCRdb under 2018. The library was built by means of the immunoSEQ multiplex PCR assay. All of the isolated RNA was reverse transcribed with the High Capacity cDNA Reverse Transcription Kit, so expressed TCRB transcripts were sequenced. As stored in TCRdb, this immuneACCESS dataset retains in-frame rearrangements with V and J assigned. A fraction of the clones does not appear; measured against another copy, unresolved V genes explain less than half of the discrepancy, and the remainder lacks a known reason. The sample yields tens of thousands of clones; around 40% were counted once. The top ten hold about 1.5% of the sample. Overall study outcomes, separate from this receptor: A moderate but significant shortening of TCRB CDR3 length was observed in type 1 diabetes patients in all four CD4+ subsets.

No antigens are known for them. The sequencing sample was made of Tregs from blood. The cell subset or site label on this specimen signifies: regulatory CD4+ T cells. These receptors all come from a young man with type 1 diabetes.

This clone has only a few counts. The V call is TRBV6-6, the J call TRBJ2-7, with D perhaps TRBD1 (6 bases). Germline lookup yields CDR1 MNHNY and CDR2 SVGAGI (reference sequence). CDR3 size: 15 residues. V lost 4 bases and J lost 2, with 15 bases in between. In nucleotides, the CDR3 is TGTGCCAGCAGTTCGCATGAGGGGGACCCCTACGAGCAGTACTTC. Protein product: CASSSHEGDPYEQYF.

This sequence joins TRBV10-3 and TRBJ2-3; D might be TRBD1 (6 bases). Trimming removed 3 bases from V and 2 bases from J, with 12 bases in between. Looked up from germline, CDR1 is ENHRY and CDR2 is SYGVKD. The CDR3 totals 15 residues. As DNA, the CDR3 is TGTGCCATCAGTGATTGGACAGCGAACACAGATACGCAGTATTTT. Translated: CAISDWTANTDTQYF.

This clone was seen more than once but under ten times. The CDR3: CASVSGKSYNEQFF. In DNA, the CDR3 is TGTGCCAGCGTTAGCGGGAAATCCTACAATGAGCAGTTCTTC. This chain links TRBV7-2 with TRBJ2-1; 8 nucleotides agree with TRBD2. V lost 8 bases, J lost 1 base, and 4 bases stayed unmatched. CDR3 length equals 14 residues. From germline, CDR1 is SGHTA and CDR2 FQGNSA.

The V gene is TRBV28, the J gene TRBJ1-2; 12 nucleotides align to TRBD1. Germline V gene sequence: CDR1 MDHEN, CDR2 SYDVKM. The CDR3 has 15 residues. V lost 5 bases and J lost 5; bases outside the gene matches: 6. CDR3 sequence: CASSPRDRGLYGYTF. CDR3 nucleotides: TGTGCCAGCAGTCCCCGGGACAGGGGGCTGTATGGCTACACCTTC.

This chain joins TRBV5-5 and TRBJ2-1; TRBD2 is a possible D gene (5 bases). The CDR3 contains 15 residues. Germline V gives CDR1 SGHKS, CDR2 YYEKEE (reference sequence). The V end lost 4 bases, the J end lost 0 bases, and 11 bases lay between the germline ends. For the CDR3, the DNA is TGTGCCAGCAGCACAGCGGAAAGCTCCTACAATGAGCAGTTCTTC. Protein: CASSTAESSYNEQFF.

This clone appeared a few times. This sequence joins TRBV25-1 and TRBJ2-1, with D perhaps matching TRBD1 (5 bases). V dropped 4 bases and J dropped 0 bases, with 13 bases sitting between them. CDR3 length: 16 residues. CDR1 MGHDK and CDR2 SYGVNS come from the germline V gene. CDR3 coding DNA: TGTGCCAGCAGTGCCACAACAGGAAGCTCCTACAATGAGCAGTTCTTC. Translated: CASSATTGSSYNEQFF.

This clone was detected only once. The chain links TRBV2 to TRBJ2-5; 7 nucleotides agree with TRBD2. Trimming at V came to 1 base and at J to 4 bases, leaving 6 bases not matched to a gene. The CDR3 is 15 residues long. Germline V CDR1 and CDR2: SNHLY, FYNNEI. The CDR3, as DNA: TGTGCCAGCAGTGAAGAAGCGGGATCGGGAGAGACCCAGTACTTC. Translated: CASSEEAGSGETQYF. Filled out from reference TRBV2 and TRBJ2-5, the complete variable domain reads EPEVTQTPSHQVTQMGQEVILRCVPISNHLYFYWYRQILGQKVEFLVSFYNNEISEKSEIFDDQFSVERPDGSNFTLKIRSTKLEDSAMYFCASSEEAGSGETQYFGPGTRLLVL.

The CDR3: CAWSIVANTGELFF. CDR3 in DNA: TGTGCCTGGAGCATAGTGGCGAACACCGGGGAGCTGTTTTTT. This rearrangement joins TRBV30 to TRBJ2-2, with D unclear. Trimming took off 3 bases at V and 0 bases at J, with 8 bases between the two ends. Germline V gene data show CDR1 as GTSNPN and CDR2 as SVGIG (reference sequence). This CDR3 has 14 amino acids.

Only one count was recorded for this clone. The chain carries TRBV6-5 and TRBJ1-2, with D perhaps matching TRBD1 (5 bases). CDR1 is MNHEY and CDR2 is SVGAGI in the germline V gene. This CDR3 is 12 amino acids long. Trimming pared 6 bases from V and 8 bases from J, leaving 13 bases between. CDR3 residues: CASRGTSAGYTF. DNA of the CDR3: TGTGCCAGCAGAGGGACTTCCGCAGGCTACACCTTC.

Remarks on this clone: Other DNA sequences from this sample encode an identical CDR3 as well. V and J are TRBV6-5 and TRBJ2-5; 7 nucleotides match TRBD2. The CDR3 length is 14 residues. Trimming removed 6 bases from V and 4 bases from J; junction bases left unmatched: 8. The germline gives CDR1 MNHEY, CDR2 SVGAGI. CDR3 amino acids: CASSPGGGVETQYF. The CDR3 DNA reads TGTGCCAGCAGCCCCGGTGGGGGGGTAGAGACCCAGTACTTC.

The CDR3: CASRPLLAGSHEQYF. The CDR3 DNA follows: TGTGCCAGCAGGCCGTTACTAGCGGGAAGCCACGAGCAGTACTTC. J is TRBJ2-7 and V is TRBV2, with 10 bases matching TRBD2. Per the germline V gene, CDR1 is SNHLY and CDR2 is FYNNEI. V dropped 6 bases and J dropped 5; count of bases not matched to a gene: 10. CDR3 length equals 15 residues.

This clone was detected a few times. The chain recombines TRBV5-1 with TRBJ1-2; D unresolved. The CDR3 is 13 residues long. Germline V gives CDR1 SGHRS, CDR2 YFSETQ. V shed 0 bases and J shed 4 bases, with 7 bases lying between them. The CDR3 is CASSLGLAYGYTF. The CDR3 DNA reads as TGCGCCAGCAGCTTGGGACTGGCCTATGGCTACACCTTC.

The chain uses TRBV10-3 and TRBJ1-1; D may be TRBD1 (5 bases). V was shortened by 5 bases and J by 0 bases, with 10 bases between the two germline ends. CDR1 and CDR2 (germline): ENHRY, SYGVKD. The length of the CDR3 is 14 residues. This CDR3 is CAISSGILNTEAFF. The DNA for the CDR3 is TGTGCCATCAGTTCAGGGATATTGAACACTGAAGCTTTCTTT.

The CDR3 sequence is CASSNAGTGFEQYF. Written as DNA, the CDR3 is TGTGCCAGCAGTAACGCCGGGACAGGCTTCGAGCAGTACTTC. V and J are TRBV6-1 and TRBJ2-7, with 8 bases fitting TRBD1. This CDR3 comprises 14 residues. V gave up 5 bases and J gave up 6 bases; unmatched junction bases: 9. The V gene's germline CDR1 is MNHNS and CDR2 SASEGT.

The CDR3 DNA reads TGTGCCAGCAGCTTAAGGGGTAGCAGACAGAACACTGAAGCTTTCTTT. Translated: CASSLRGSRQNTEAFF. V is TRBV7-2 and J is TRBJ1-1; D is perhaps TRBD1 (5 bases). Trimming stripped 2 bases from V and 1 base from J, with 14 bases between. The CDR3 has 16 amino acids. Germline V gene sequence: CDR1 SGHTA, CDR2 FQGNSA.

V usage is TRBV7-2 and J usage is TRBJ2-7, with a tentative D call TRBD2 (6 bases). The length of the CDR3 is 14 residues. Trimming shortened V by 5 bases and J by 3 bases, and 14 bases separated the two germline ends. In germline, CDR1 is SGHTA, CDR2 FQGNSA. In nucleotides, the CDR3 is TGTGCCAGCAGCGCGGCGGAGGGCTACTACGAGCAGTACTTC. It codes for CASSAAEGYYEQYF.

V is TRBV7-2 and J is TRBJ2-7, with 8 positions matching TRBD1. The CDR3 has 14 amino acids. From germline, CDR1 is SGHTA and CDR2 FQGNSA. The trim removed 3 bases at V and 2 bases at J, leaving 3 bases unmatched. CDR3 region: CASSLDRVAYEQYF. CDR3 bases: TGTGCCAGCAGCTTGGACAGGGTAGCCTACGAGCAGTACTTC. Full variable domain (missing parts from reference TRBV7-2 and TRBJ2-7): GAGVSQSPSNKVTEKGKDVELRCDPISGHTALYWYRQSLGQGLEFLIYFQGNSAPDKSGLPSDRFSAERTGGSVSTLTIQRTQQEDSAVYLCASSLDRVAYEQYFGPGTRLTVT.

The V call is TRBV18, the J call TRBJ1-1; possible D gene TRBD1, 6 bases. This CDR3 spans 14 amino acids. V dropped 3 bases and J dropped 5 bases, with 13 bases sitting between them. Germline V CDR1 and CDR2: KGHSH, LQKENI. DNA for the CDR3: TGTGCCAGCTCACCTATTGGGGGCGGAACTGAAGCTTTCTTT. Amino acids: CASSPIGGGTEAFF.

The V gene is TRBV7-9, the J gene TRBJ2-7; perhaps TRBD2 as D (5 bases). The CDR3 covers 13 residues. CDR1 is SEHNR and CDR2 is FQNEAQ in the germline V gene (reference sequence). The germline V and J ends were trimmed by 5 bases and 7 bases, with 15 bases remaining between them. The CDR3 sequence: CASSRISGREQYF. For the CDR3, the DNA is TGTGCCAGCAGCCGGATAAGCGGAAGGGAGCAGTACTTC.

The chain joins TRBV2 to TRBJ2-7; possible D gene TRBD2, 6 bases. Per the germline V gene, CDR1 is SNHLY and CDR2 is FYNNEI. V was pared by 3 bases and J by 2 bases, with 14 bases between. The CDR3 extends over 15 amino acids. CDR3 DNA: TGTGCCAGCAGTGAGGGGCGGGACTCTGCCTACGAGCAGTACTTC. Amino acid sequence: CASSEGRDSAYEQYF. Looking up the rest from reference TRBV2 and TRBJ2-7 gives the full variable domain: EPEVTQTPSHQVTQMGQEVILRCVPISNHLYFYWYRQILGQKVEFLVSFYNNEISEKSEIFDDQFSVERPDGSNFTLKIRSTKLEDSAMYFCASSEGRDSAYEQYFGPGTRLTVT.

In its sample, this clone was seen a few times. The rearrangement joins TRBV7-3 to TRBJ2-1, with D tentatively TRBD2 (5 bases). Germline values: CDR1 SGHTA, CDR2 FQGTGA. The CDR3 length is 16 residues. V lost 1 base to trimming and J lost 7 bases, with 17 bases between them. For the CDR3, the DNA is TGTGCCAGCAGCTTAAGTTCGGAGGTAGGGCAAAATGAGCAGTTCTTC. Protein sequence: CASSLSSEVGQNEQFF.

The J gene is TRBJ2-3, the V gene TRBV28, with 7 bases aligning to TRBD1. V lost 3 bases to trimming and J lost 2 bases; unmatched junction nucleotides: 8. This CDR3 region has 16 residues. Per the germline V gene, CDR1 is MDHEN and CDR2 is SYDVKM. This chain's CDR3 is CASSFSDRVPTDTQYF. The CDR3 nucleotides read TGTGCCAGCAGTTTTTCCGACAGGGTGCCCACAGATACGCAGTATTTT. The whole variable domain, filled in from reference TRBV28 and TRBJ2-3, reads DVKVTQSSRYLVKRTGEKVFLECVQDMDHENMFWYRQDPGLGLRLIYFSYDVKMKEKGDIPEGYSVSREKKERFSLILESASTNQTSMYLCASSFSDRVPTDTQYFGPGTRLTVL.

This clone appeared a few times. This sequence joins TRBV7-2 and TRBJ2-5; D perhaps matches TRBD1 (6 bases). V was clipped by 5 bases and J by 2 bases, with 9 bases between them. CDR1 is SGHTA and CDR2 is FQGNSA in the germline V gene. The CDR3 sequence is 13 residues long. The CDR3, as DNA: TGTGCCAGCAGCACGGACAGACAAGAGACCCAGTACTTC. Amino acids: CASSTDRQETQYF. Drawing the rest from reference TRBV7-2 and TRBJ2-5, the complete variable domain is GAGVSQSPSNKVTEKGKDVELRCDPISGHTALYWYRQSLGQGLEFLIYFQGNSAPDKSGLPSDRFSAERTGGSVSTLTIQRTQQEDSAVYLCASSTDRQETQYFGPGTRLLVL.

By share of the sample, this clone is medium-sized. The chain combines TRBV7-9 with TRBJ2-1; 13 nucleotides agree with TRBD2. Germline CDR1 SEHNR, CDR2 FQNEAQ (reference sequence). V lost 5 bases and J lost 8; bases outside the gene matches: 12. The CDR3 has 17 residues. For the CDR3, the DNA is TGTGCCAGCAGCCACCGGACTAGCGGGAGATTGGACTATGAGCAGTTCTTC. Protein sequence: CASSHRTSGRLDYEQFF.

This clone was seen repeatedly, ten times or more. The V gene is TRBV7-2, the J gene TRBJ2-5; D is perhaps TRBD2 (5 bases). The germline V and J ends were trimmed by 1 base and 2 bases, with 5 bases remaining between them. The germline V gene encodes CDR1 SGHTA and CDR2 FQGNSA. The CDR3 extends over 13 amino acids. The CDR3 DNA reads as TGTGCCAGCAGCTTAGGAGGGCAAGAGACCCAGTACTTC. It specifies CASSLGGQETQYF. The complete variable domain, with remaining parts taken from reference TRBV7-2 and TRBJ2-5, reads GAGVSQSPSNKVTEKGKDVELRCDPISGHTALYWYRQSLGQGLEFLIYFQGNSAPDKSGLPSDRFSAERTGGSVSTLTIQRTQQEDSAVYLCASSLGGQETQYFGPGTRLLVL.

The chain employs TRBV5-1 and TRBJ2-5; TRBD2 might be the D (5 bases). With 0 bases removed from V and 3 bases from J, the gap between germline ends came to 9 bases. Germline CDR1 and CDR2: SGHRS and YFSETQ. The CDR3 loop spans 14 amino acids. The DNA of the CDR3 is TGCGCCAGCAGCTTGGTTCTAGCCGAAGAGACCCAGTACTTC. This codes for CASSLVLAEETQYF.

This clone has a handful of counts. The V call is TRBV5-1, the J call TRBJ2-3; 8 bases are a match to TRBD2. The CDR3 is made up of 18 amino acids. V trimming: 0 bases; J trimming: 3 bases; junction bases outside the gene matches: 12. Germline assignment: CDR1 SGHRS and CDR2 YFSETQ. CDR3 region: CASSLANKAGVRTDTQYF. In DNA form, the CDR3 reads TGCGCCAGCAGCTTGGCCAATAAAGCGGGAGTTAGAACAGATACGCAGTATTTT.

This chain links TRBV30 with TRBJ2-1; TRBD1 is a possible D gene (7 bases). Trimming pared 2 bases from V and 3 bases from J, leaving 17 bases between. This CDR3 has 16 amino acids. Per germline, CDR1 GTSNPN and CDR2 SVGIG (reference sequence). CDR3 DNA: TGTGCCTGGAGTAGGTTGAGACAGGGAGGCTACAATGAGCAGTTCTTC. It translates to CAWSRLRQGGYNEQFF.

This clone was seen more than once but under ten times. The chain links TRBV7-9 to TRBJ1-3; D not resolved. Germline V CDR1 and CDR2: SEHNR, FQNEAQ (reference sequence). The CDR3 runs to 15 residues. The V end was cut by 1 base, the J end by 0 bases, with 7 bases between. CDR3 sequence: CASSLGEASGNTIYF. The CDR3 DNA follows: TGTGCCAGCAGCTTAGGGGAGGCCTCTGGAAACACCATATATTTT.

This clone was counted only a few times. This chain links TRBV7-9 with TRBJ2-5; 11 bases are shared with TRBD2. The germline CDR1 and CDR2 sequences are SEHNR and FQNEAQ (reference sequence). This CDR3 is 16 amino acids long. V lost 4 bases and J lost 0; bases outside the gene matches: 4. The CDR3 nucleotides read TGTGCCAGCAGCTCCCGGGGACTAGCGGACCAAGAGACCCAGTACTTC. Its protein is CASSSRGLADQETQYF. The full variable domain, completed using reference TRBV7-9 and TRBJ2-5, is DTGVSQNPRHKITKRGQNVTFRCDPISEHNRLYWYRQTLGQGPEFLTYFQNEAQLEKSRLLSDRFSAERPKGSFSTLEIQRTEQGDSAMYLCASSSRGLADQETQYFGPGTRLLVL.

The rearrangement joins TRBV19 to TRBJ2-7, with 10 bases that match TRBD2. V was clipped by 4 bases and J by 5 bases; unmatched bases: 5. CDR3 length equals 14 residues. CDR1 and CDR2 from the germline V gene are LNHDA and SQIVND (reference sequence). CDR3 nucleotides: TGTGCCAGTAGTACCCTAGCGGGAGTAAACGAGCAGTACTTC. It specifies CASSTLAGVNEQYF. Based on the CDR3 plus reference TRBV19 and TRBJ2-7, the full variable domain is DGGITQSPKYLFRKEGQNVTLSCEQNLNHDAMYWYRQDPGQGLRLIYYSQIVNDFQKGDIAEGYSVSREKKESFPLTVTSAQKNPTAFYLCASSTLAGVNEQYFGPGTRLTVT.

This clone has more than one count but fewer than ten. J is TRBJ2-7 and V is TRBV28, with TRBD1 matching over 9 bases. The CDR3 runs to 18 residues. Germline loops: CDR1 MDHEN, CDR2 SYDVKM. Trimming took 2 bases from V and 0 from J; bases not matched to a gene: 11. CDR3 residues: CASSLGQGIPSPSYEQYF. In DNA form, the CDR3 reads TGTGCCAGCAGTTTAGGACAGGGGATACCATCCCCCTCCTACGAGCAGTACTTC.